This record looks at one T cell receptor (beta chain) sequence and its context. This specimen belongs to a study of T cells after yellow fever vaccination. TCRdb re-called the 5' RACE reads with MiXCR, one entry per CDR3 protein. Of 200,000 to 300,000 distinct CDR3 sequences listed, 3.6% are singletons. V was clipped by 3 bases and J by 5 bases, with 10 bases between them. CDR1 and CDR2 from the germline V gene are SGHNT and YENEEA. This CDR3 is built from 13 residues. The material was PBMCs, obtained 15 days after the yellow fever booster vaccination. The TCR sequence derives from a man younger than 35 who received the YFV17D yellow fever vaccine. The rearrangement links TRBV11-3 to TRBJ2-5, with TRBD2 as a possible D gene (5 bases). CDR3 sequence (DNA): TGTGCCAGCAGCTTTACTAGACTGGAGACCCAGTACTTC. Translating it yields CASSFTRLETQYF.